This T cell receptor (beta chain) stems from a study of cytomegalovirus exposure and HLA in healthy donors. Findings and limits, study-wide: Prediction of most subjects' HLA-A and HLA-B alleles by TCR beta sequences was reportedly accurate.

Primers included in the PCR were 60 Vbeta and 13 Jbeta primers. Per the original data handling: Per a later analysis, the number of unique TCR beta chains was about 80 million, of which about 11 million were shared. Data came from immunoSEQ multiplex PCR; TCRdb stores just in-frame clones and leaves some out. Clone size and the V and J calls come from that table; the DNA yielded D and trimming. This repertoire shows about 140,000 clones, roughly 80% found once; its top ten account for roughly 1.2%. A remark on this clone: The antigen remains undetermined.

The CDR3 totals 12 residues. Germline V gene data show CDR1 as SQVTM and CDR2 as ANQGSEA. Trimming removed 3 bases from V and 10 bases from J, with 13 bases in between. The source is a female donor in good health and CMV-seronegative. Sequencing was carried out using PBMCs. This chain joins TRBV29-1 and TRBJ2-1; D not resolved. In DNA, the CDR3 is TGCAGCGTTGAGAGAATGAACGCGGAGCAGTTCTTC. Protein sequence: CSVERMNAEQFF.